This T cell receptor (beta chain) comes out of a study of T cell repertoires in cytomegalovirus infection. In this sample, this clonotype turned up a few times. The target antigen is unknown. Trimming removed 3 bases at V and 1 base at J, with 11 bases between. Germline loops: CDR1 SEHNR, CDR2 FQNEAQ (reference sequence). The CDR3 sequence is 15 residues long. TCRdb re-called the reads through MiXCR, storing one row per CDR3 protein. This table holds some 940,000 distinct CDR3 sequences, 30% to 40% found once. The chain recombines TRBV7-9 with TRBJ2-3, with D hard to call. The TCR comes from a human donor in good health (CMV status not recorded). Some clones in this sample may be carry-over from other donors' samples. The sequencing here drew on cultured CD8+ T cells from PBMCs, taken from culture after CMV antigen stimulation. The CDR3 here is CASSFPGDGTDTQYF. For the CDR3, the DNA is TGTGCCAGCAGCTTTCCCGGCGACGGCACAGATACGCAGTATTTT.